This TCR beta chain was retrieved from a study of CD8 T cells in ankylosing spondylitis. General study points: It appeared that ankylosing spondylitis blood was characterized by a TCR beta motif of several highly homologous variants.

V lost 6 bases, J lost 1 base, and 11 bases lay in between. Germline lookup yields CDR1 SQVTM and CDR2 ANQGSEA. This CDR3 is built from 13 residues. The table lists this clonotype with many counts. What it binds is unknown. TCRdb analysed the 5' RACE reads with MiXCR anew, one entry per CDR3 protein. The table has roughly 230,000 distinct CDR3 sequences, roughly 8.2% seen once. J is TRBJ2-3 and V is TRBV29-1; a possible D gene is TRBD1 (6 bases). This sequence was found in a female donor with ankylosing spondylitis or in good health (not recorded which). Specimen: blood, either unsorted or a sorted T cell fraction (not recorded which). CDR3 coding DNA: TGCAGCGTCGAGTCAGGGGGCACAGATACGCAGTATTTT. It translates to CSVESGGTDTQYF.